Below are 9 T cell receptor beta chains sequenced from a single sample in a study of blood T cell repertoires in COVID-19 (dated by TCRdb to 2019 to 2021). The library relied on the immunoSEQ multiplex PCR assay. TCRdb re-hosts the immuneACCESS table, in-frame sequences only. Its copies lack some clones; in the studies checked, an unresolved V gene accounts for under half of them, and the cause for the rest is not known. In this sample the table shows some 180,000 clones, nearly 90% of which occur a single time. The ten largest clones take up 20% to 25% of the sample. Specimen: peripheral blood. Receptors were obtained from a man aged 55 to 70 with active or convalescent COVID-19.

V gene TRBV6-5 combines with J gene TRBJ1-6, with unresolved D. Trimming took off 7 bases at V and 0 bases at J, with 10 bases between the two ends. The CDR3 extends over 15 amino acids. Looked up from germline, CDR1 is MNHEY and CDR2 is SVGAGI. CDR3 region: CASNKESSYNSPLHF. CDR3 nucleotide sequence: TGTGCCAGCAATAAGGAGAGCTCCTATAATTCACCCCTCCACTTT.

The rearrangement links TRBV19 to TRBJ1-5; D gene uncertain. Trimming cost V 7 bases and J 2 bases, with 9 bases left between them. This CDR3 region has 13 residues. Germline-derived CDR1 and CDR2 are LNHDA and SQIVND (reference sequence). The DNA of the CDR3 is TGTGCCAGTACCGGTTATCGCAATCAGCCCCAGCATTTT. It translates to CASTGYRNQPQHF.

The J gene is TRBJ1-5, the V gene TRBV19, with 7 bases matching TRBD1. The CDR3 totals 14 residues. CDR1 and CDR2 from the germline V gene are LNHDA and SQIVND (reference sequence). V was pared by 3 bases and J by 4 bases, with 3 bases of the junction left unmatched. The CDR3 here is CASSIEGANQPQHF. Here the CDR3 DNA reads TGTGCCAGTAGTATTGAGGGGGCAAATCAGCCCCAGCATTTT.

CDR3 residues: CASSPGQGFGAFF. In DNA form, the CDR3 reads TGTGCCAGCAGTCCCGGACAGGGTTTTGGAGCTTTCTTT. The rearrangement links TRBV12-3 or TRBV12-4 to TRBJ1-1; 8 bases agree with TRBD1. Trimming removed 5 bases from V and 10 bases from J; junction bases left unmatched: 9. The CDR3 consists of 13 residues.

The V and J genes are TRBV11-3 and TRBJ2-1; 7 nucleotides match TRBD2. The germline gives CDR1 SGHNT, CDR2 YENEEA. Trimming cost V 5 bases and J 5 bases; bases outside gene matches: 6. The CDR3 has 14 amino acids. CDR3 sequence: CASSLGAGDNEQFF. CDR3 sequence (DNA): TGTGCCAGCAGCCTCGGGGCGGGGGACAATGAGCAGTTCTTC.

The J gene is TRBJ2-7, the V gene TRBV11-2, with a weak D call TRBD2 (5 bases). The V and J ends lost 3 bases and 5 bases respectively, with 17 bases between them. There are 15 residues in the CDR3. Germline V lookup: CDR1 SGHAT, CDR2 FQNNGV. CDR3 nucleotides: TGTGCCAGCAGCTTGAGAGAGGGCCTATCCCACGAGCAGTACTTC. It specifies CASSLREGLSHEQYF. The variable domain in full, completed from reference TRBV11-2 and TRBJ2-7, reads EAGVAQSPRYKIIEKRQSVAFWCNPISGHATLYWYQQILGQGPKLLIQFQNNGVVDDSQLPKDRFSAERLKGVDSTLKIQPAKLEDSAVYLCASSLREGLSHEQYFGPGTRLTVT.

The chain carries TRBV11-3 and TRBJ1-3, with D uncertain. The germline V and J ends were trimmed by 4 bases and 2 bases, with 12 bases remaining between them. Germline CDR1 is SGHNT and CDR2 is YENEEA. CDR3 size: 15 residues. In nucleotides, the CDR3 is TGTGCCAGCAGCTCTTGGGCAGACCCTGGAAACACCATATATTTT. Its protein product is CASSSWADPGNTIYF.

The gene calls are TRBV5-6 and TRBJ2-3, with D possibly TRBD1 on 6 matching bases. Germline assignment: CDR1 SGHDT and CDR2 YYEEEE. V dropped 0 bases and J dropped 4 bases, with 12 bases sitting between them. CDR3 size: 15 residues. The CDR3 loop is CASSLGQGSSDTQYF. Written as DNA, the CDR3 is TGTGCCAGCAGCTTGGGGCAGGGGAGTTCAGATACGCAGTATTTT.

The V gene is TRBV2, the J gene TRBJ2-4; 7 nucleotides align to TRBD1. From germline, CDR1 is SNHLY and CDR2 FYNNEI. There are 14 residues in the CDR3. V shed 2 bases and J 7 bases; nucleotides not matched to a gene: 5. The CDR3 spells CASSEQGVANIQYF. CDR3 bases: TGTGCCAGCAGTGAACAGGGGGTTGCGAACATTCAGTACTTC. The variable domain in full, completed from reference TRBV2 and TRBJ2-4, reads EPEVTQTPSHQVTQMGQEVILRCVPISNHLYFYWYRQILGQKVEFLVSFYNNEISEKSEIFDDQFSVERPDGSNFTLKIRSTKLEDSAMYFCASSEQGVANIQYFGAGTRLSVL.